This T cell receptor (beta chain) was identified in a study of T cell repertoires in cytomegalovirus infection. Study-wide points: Public TCR beta family frequency separated CMV-and-HLA carriers, including in an independent cohort.

The CDR3 totals 13 residues. After removal of 0 bases from V and 11 bases from J, the junction contained 4 bases not matched to a gene. CDR1 SGHDT and CDR2 YYEEEE come from the germline V gene. About this clonotype: Antigen unknown.

Using its own MiXCR run on the reads, TCRdb lists one record per CDR3 protein. The table has approximately 130,000 distinct CDR3 sequences, 20% to 30% seen once. Sequenced input: PBMCs, sequenced either directly or after in vitro stimulation (not recorded which). The rearrangement uses TRBV5-6 and TRBJ1-1, with 10 positions matching TRBD1. This receptor was identified in a human donor in good health (CMV status not recorded). Some clones in this sample may be carry-over from other donors' samples. For the CDR3, the DNA is TGTGCCAGCAGCTTGGAAGGGACAGGGGTCGCTTTCTTT. It codes for CASSLEGTGVAFF.